The clone carrying this T cell receptor (beta chain) came up once. Using immunoSEQ multiplex PCR, the repertoire was profiled, and TCRdb retains in-frame clones only, with some absent. The data contain 170,000 or so clones, around 83% of them singletons. The sample belongs to a study of blood T cell repertoires in COVID-19. At the level of the study: Nucleic acid was either cDNA or gDNA, and it came from T cells, B-cell-depleted T cells, or PBMCs.

The length of the CDR3 is 18 residues. Per germline, CDR1 MGHRA and CDR2 YSYEKL. The junction had 3 bases not matched to a gene; V was cut back by 1 base and J by 0 bases. What was sequenced was peripheral blood. This clonotype originated in a human donor in a cohort sampled during active COVID-19. The chain combines TRBV4-1 with TRBJ2-3; 14 bases match TRBD2. The CDR3 bases are TGCGCCAGCAGCCAAGGGGGACTAGCGGGGGTGAGCACAGATACGCAGTATTTT. This translates into CASSQGGLAGVSTDTQYF.